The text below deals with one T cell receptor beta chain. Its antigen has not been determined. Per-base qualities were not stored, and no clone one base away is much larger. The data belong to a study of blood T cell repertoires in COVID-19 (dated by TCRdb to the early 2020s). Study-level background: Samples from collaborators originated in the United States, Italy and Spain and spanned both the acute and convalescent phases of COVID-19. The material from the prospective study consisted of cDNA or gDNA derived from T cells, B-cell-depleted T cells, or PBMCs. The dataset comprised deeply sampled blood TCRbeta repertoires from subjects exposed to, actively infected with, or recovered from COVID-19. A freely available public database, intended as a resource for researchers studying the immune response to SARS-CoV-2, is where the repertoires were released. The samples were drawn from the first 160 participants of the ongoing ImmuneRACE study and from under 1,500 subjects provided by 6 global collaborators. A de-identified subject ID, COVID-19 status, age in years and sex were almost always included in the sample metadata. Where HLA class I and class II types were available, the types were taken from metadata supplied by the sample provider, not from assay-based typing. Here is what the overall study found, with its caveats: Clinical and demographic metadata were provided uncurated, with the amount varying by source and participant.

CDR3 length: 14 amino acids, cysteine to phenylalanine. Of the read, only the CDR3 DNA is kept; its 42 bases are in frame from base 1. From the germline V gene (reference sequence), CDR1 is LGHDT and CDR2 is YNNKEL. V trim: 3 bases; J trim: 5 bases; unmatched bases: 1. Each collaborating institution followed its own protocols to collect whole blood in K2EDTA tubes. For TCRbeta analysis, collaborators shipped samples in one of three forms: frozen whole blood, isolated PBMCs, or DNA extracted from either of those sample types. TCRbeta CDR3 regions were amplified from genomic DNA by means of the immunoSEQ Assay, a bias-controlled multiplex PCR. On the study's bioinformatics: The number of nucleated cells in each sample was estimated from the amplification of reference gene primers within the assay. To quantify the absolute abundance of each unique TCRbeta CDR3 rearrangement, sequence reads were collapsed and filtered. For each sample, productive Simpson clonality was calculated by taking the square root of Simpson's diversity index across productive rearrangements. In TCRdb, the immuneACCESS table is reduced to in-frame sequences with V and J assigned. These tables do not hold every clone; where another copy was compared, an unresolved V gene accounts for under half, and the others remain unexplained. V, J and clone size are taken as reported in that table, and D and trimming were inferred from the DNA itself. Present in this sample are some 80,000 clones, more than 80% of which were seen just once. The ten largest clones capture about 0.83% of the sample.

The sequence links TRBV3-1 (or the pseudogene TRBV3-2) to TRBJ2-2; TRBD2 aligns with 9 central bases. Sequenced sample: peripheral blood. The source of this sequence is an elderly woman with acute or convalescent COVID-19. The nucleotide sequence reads TGTGCCAGCAGCCAGCGGGAGGGGACCGGGGAGCTGTTTTTT. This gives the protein CASSQREGTGELFF.